The 26 T cell receptor beta chains reported below all come from one sample, sequenced in a study of blood T cell repertoires in COVID-19 (dated by TCRdb to the early 2020s). The method behind the library was the immunoSEQ multiplex PCR assay. Not all clones reach the TCRdb copy of this immuneACCESS table, which keeps in-frame sequences only. Checked studies attribute under half of the gap to unresolved V genes and leave the rest unexplained. Here the sample has over 250,000 clones; roughly nine tenths occur a single time. In total, the top ten clones hold around 2.5% of the sample. The sample consisted of PBMCs or T cells enriched from blood (not recorded which). Receptors originate from a man in his 60s who had recovered from COVID-19.

The chain uses TRBV3-1 (or the pseudogene TRBV3-2) and TRBJ2-1; 7 bases line up with TRBD2. CDR3 size: 15 residues. Trimming removed 1 base from V and 9 bases from J; junction bases left unmatched: 9. Germline values: CDR1 LGHDT, CDR2 YNNKEL (reference sequence). For the CDR3, the DNA is TGTGCCAGCAGCCAAGGGTTAGCGGGTCCTCCTGAGCAGTTCTTC. Amino acid sequence: CASSQGLAGPPEQFF.

This rearrangement joins TRBV3-1 (or the pseudogene TRBV3-2) to TRBJ1-1, with 8 bases lining up with TRBD1. Germline loops: CDR1 LGHDT, CDR2 YNNKEL (reference sequence). With V trimmed by 3 bases and J by 5 bases, 5 bases remained unmatched. This CDR3 has 14 residues. Here the CDR3 reads CASSQTTGGTEAFF. DNA for the CDR3: TGTGCCAGCAGCCAGACTACAGGGGGAACTGAAGCTTTCTTT.

This chain joins TRBV5-6 and TRBJ2-5; D call uncertain. CDR3 length: 14 residues. V lost 0 bases to trimming and J lost 5 bases, with 11 bases between them. In germline, CDR1 is SGHDT, CDR2 YYEEEE. CDR3 sequence: CASSLVAPYETQYF. In DNA form, the CDR3 reads TGTGCCAGCAGCTTGGTGGCCCCGTATGAGACCCAGTACTTC.

This rearrangement joins TRBV5-1 to TRBJ2-1; possibly TRBD2 for D (6 bases). Germline values: CDR1 SGHRS, CDR2 YFSETQ. The CDR3 runs to 15 residues. V was clipped by 0 bases and J by 3 bases, with 10 bases between them. This CDR3 is CASSLDLSGYNEQFF. The CDR3 bases are TGCGCCAGCAGCTTGGATCTTAGCGGCTACAATGAGCAGTTCTTC. Together with reference TRBV5-1 and TRBJ2-1, the CDR3 gives the full variable domain: KAGVTQTPRYLIKTRGQQVTLSCSPISGHRSVSWYQQTPGQGLQFLFEYFSETQRNKGNFPGRFSGRQFSNSRSEMNVSTLELGDSALYLCASSLDLSGYNEQFFGPGTRLTVL.

The chain combines TRBV7-4 with TRBJ2-7; 8 nucleotides match TRBD1. The CDR3 loop spans 15 amino acids. With V trimmed by 4 bases and J by 3 bases, 8 bases remained unmatched. Germline V lookup: CDR1 SGHVT, CDR2 SQSDAQ. CDR3 nucleotide sequence: TGTGCCAGCAGCTCCAGGACAGGGTTCTTCTACGAGCAGTACTTC. This gives the protein CASSSRTGFFYEQYF.

The chain combines TRBV5-1 with TRBJ1-2; D not certain. The germline V gene encodes CDR1 SGHRS and CDR2 YFSETQ. V was cut by 4 bases and J by 6 bases, with 19 bases left in between. This CDR3 contains 15 residues. CDR3 DNA: TGCGCCAGCAGCCGTGAGACAAGGTTGGAGGATGGCTACACCTTC. It yields the protein CASSRETRLEDGYTF.

The gene calls are TRBV2 and TRBJ1-1; D not certain. From germline, CDR1 is SNHLY and CDR2 FYNNEI. The V gene lost 3 bases and the J gene lost 1 base, with 9 bases spanning the gap. The CDR3 runs 14 residues. This CDR3 reads CASSDHTPNTEAFF. CDR3 nucleotides: TGTGCCAGCAGTGACCATACACCGAACACTGAAGCTTTCTTT.

This sequence joins TRBV19 and TRBJ1-1; D might be TRBD1 (5 bases). V dropped 5 bases and J dropped 1 base, with 14 bases sitting between them. Germline V gene data show CDR1 as LNHDA and CDR2 as SQIVND (reference sequence). CDR3 length: 15 residues. CDR3 sequence: CASSLTGRANTEAFF. CDR3 coding DNA: TGTGCCAGTAGTCTAACGGGCAGGGCGAACACTGAAGCTTTCTTT.

The chain combines TRBV4-1 with TRBJ1-1; D is possibly TRBD1 (5 bases). The CDR3 is 16 amino acids. V was trimmed by 0 bases and J by 11 bases, leaving 22 bases between them. Germline CDR1 and CDR2: MGHRA and YSYEKL. Written as DNA, the CDR3 is TGCGCCAGCAGCCAAGAGATGATGGGGGGTATCGTTAAGGCTTTCTTT. Protein: CASSQEMMGGIVKAFF.

The chain links TRBV4-1 to TRBJ2-7, with D perhaps TRBD1 (6 bases). The germline V and J ends were trimmed by 1 base and 3 bases, with 16 bases remaining between them. Germline-derived CDR1 and CDR2 are MGHRA and YSYEKL. This CDR3 has 16 amino acids. CDR3 bases: TGCGCCAGCAGCCAAGGGGTGTCAGGGGCAGGCTACGAGCAGTACTTC. It is translated as CASSQGVSGAGYEQYF.

This chain links TRBV6-5 with TRBJ2-7; 9 bases match TRBD2. The CDR3 runs 13 residues. Germline CDR1 reads MNHEY; CDR2 reads SVGAGI. Germline trimming cut 8 bases from V and 4 bases from J; bases unmatched to any gene: 6. For the CDR3, the DNA is TGTGCCAGCCGGGCGGGAGGGAATTACGAGCAGTACTTC. Translation: CASRAGGNYEQYF.

The chain is built from TRBV5-6 and TRBJ1-6; D unresolved. Germline CDR1 reads SGHDT; CDR2 reads YYEEEE. V shed 4 bases and J shed 0 bases, with 11 bases lying between them. The CDR3 loop spans 16 amino acids. The CDR3 sequence is CASSGAGSSYNSPLHF. CDR3 DNA: TGTGCCAGCAGCGGCGCTGGGAGCTCCTATAATTCACCCCTCCACTTT.

This sequence joins TRBV5-5 and TRBJ1-4; no definite D call. CDR1 SGHKS and CDR2 YYEKEE come from the germline V gene (reference sequence). V lost 0 bases, J lost 8 bases, and 17 bases lay in between. The CDR3 sequence is 16 residues long. The CDR3 loop reads CASSLDGRGGREKLFF. For the CDR3, the DNA is TGTGCCAGCAGCTTGGACGGTCGGGGAGGGAGGGAAAAACTGTTTTTT.

The rearrangement uses TRBV4-2 and TRBJ2-2; 10 nucleotides line up with TRBD2. With V trimmed by 0 bases and J by 6 bases, 13 bases remained unmatched. The CDR3 is 19 amino acids. Germline assignment: CDR1 LGHNA and CDR2 YNFKEQ. In DNA, the CDR3 is TGTGCCAGCAGCCAAGAAATCCTAGCGGGAGTAGGCTCGGCCGGGGAGCTGTTTTTT. It yields the protein CASSQEILAGVGSAGELFF.

V gene TRBV19 combines with J gene TRBJ1-2, with D uncertain. V was trimmed by 4 bases and J by 4 bases, leaving 10 bases between them. This CDR3 has 13 residues. Germline V CDR1 and CDR2: LNHDA, SQIVND (reference sequence). The chain's CDR3 is CASSSQVLYGYTF. The CDR3, as DNA: TGTGCCAGTAGTAGTCAGGTCCTCTATGGCTACACCTTC.

The chain employs TRBV7-9 and TRBJ2-1; a weak D match, TRBD2 (5 bases). This CDR3 has 15 amino acids. Germline lookup yields CDR1 SEHNR and CDR2 FQNEAQ (reference sequence). V was shortened by 9 bases and J by 7 bases, with 22 bases between the two germline ends. For the CDR3, the DNA is TGTGCCAGTTGGCCAGATTCCACCCCGGGGAATGAGCAGTTCTTC. Its protein product is CASWPDSTPGNEQFF.

CDR3 sequence: CASSQGADSSPHF. The CDR3 DNA is TGTGCCAGCAGCCAAGGGGCGGACAGTTCCCCTCATTTT. J is TRBJ1-5 and V is TRBV3-1 (or the pseudogene TRBV3-2); possibly TRBD1 for D (6 bases). Between the trimmed V and J ends, which lost 1 base and 16 bases, there was a span of 17 bases. The CDR3 sequence is 13 residues long. From germline, CDR1 is LGHDT and CDR2 YNNKEL (reference sequence).

J is TRBJ1-1 and V is TRBV3-1 (or the pseudogene TRBV3-2); tentatively, D is TRBD1 (6 bases). Germline lookup yields CDR1 LGHDT and CDR2 YNNKEL (reference sequence). The CDR3 loop spans 15 amino acids. V lost 4 bases and J 4 bases, leaving 16 bases between the germline ends. CDR3 region: CASSPSPAGATEAFF. CDR3 in DNA: TGTGCCAGCAGCCCCTCCCCCGCGGGGGCCACTGAAGCTTTCTTT.

This clone came up a few times. V is TRBV2 and J is TRBJ2-1; TRBD2 aligns across 15 bases. Trimming at V came to 7 bases and at J to 8 bases, leaving 6 bases not matched to a gene. There are 15 residues in the CDR3. The germline CDR1 and CDR2 sequences are SNHLY and FYNNEI. The CDR3 DNA sequence: TGTGCCAGCAAACTCGGACTAGCGGGGGGGCATGAGCAGTTCTTC. It yields the protein CASKLGLAGGHEQFF.

The chain combines TRBV9 with TRBJ1-6, with 8 bases identical to TRBD1. Germline CDR1 reads SGDLS; CDR2 reads YYNGEE. Trimming removed 4 bases from V and 10 bases from J; junction bases left unmatched: 7. This CDR3 contains 14 residues. The CDR3 DNA is TGTGCCAGCAGCCCAGGACAGGGTTGGTCACCCCTCCACTTT. Protein: CASSPGQGWSPLHF.

The chain recombines TRBV30 with TRBJ1-3; D is unresolved. The CDR3 is 14 residues long. Trimming left V 5 bases short and J 0 bases short, with 11 bases between. Germline CDR1 is GTSNPN and CDR2 is SVGIG (reference sequence). The CDR3 protein is CAWGRGLSGNTIYF. The CDR3 DNA reads as TGTGCCTGGGGACGGGGTCTCTCTGGAAACACCATATATTTT.

The chain joins TRBV15 to TRBJ2-7; D is unresolved. CDR1 is LNHNV, CDR2 YYDKDF, per germline (reference sequence). The CDR3 covers 12 residues. Trimming removed 1 base from V and 7 bases from J, with 8 bases in between. In DNA, the CDR3 is TGTGCCACCAGCAGAGCGCCCGGGGAGCAGTACTTC. Residues: CATSRAPGEQYF.

The rearrangement links TRBV19 to TRBJ1-2; 8 bases line up with TRBD1. This CDR3 comprises 14 residues. The germline gives CDR1 LNHDA, CDR2 SQIVND (reference sequence). Trimming took 4 bases from V and 6 from J; bases not matched to a gene: 7. CDR3 residues: CASSTGQGGHGYTF. The CDR3 nucleotides are TGTGCCAGTAGTACAGGACAGGGAGGACATGGCTACACCTTC.

This chain joins TRBV5-5 and TRBJ2-3; 7 bases agree with TRBD1. CDR3 length equals 15 residues. V gave up 4 bases and J gave up 4 bases; unmatched junction bases: 9. Germline CDR1 and CDR2: SGHKS and YYEKEE (reference sequence). In nucleotides, the CDR3 is TGTGCCAGCAGCCGACCCGGGACAGAGGCAGATACGCAGTATTTT. Amino acids: CASSRPGTEADTQYF.

The J gene is TRBJ1-5, the V gene TRBV6-6; TRBD1 agrees at 7 bases. V shed 5 bases and J 2 bases; nucleotides not matched to a gene: 12. CDR3 size: 17 residues. The germline gives CDR1 MNHNY, CDR2 SVGAGI (reference sequence). DNA for the CDR3: TGTGCCAGCAGTCCCCCGGGACAGCGGCGCGGCAATCAGCCCCAGCATTTT. The encoded protein is CASSPPGQRRGNQPQHF.

The chain has TRBV6-2 or TRBV6-3 and TRBJ2-2, with D possibly being TRBD1 (5 bases). CDR3 length equals 19 residues. The germline gives CDR1 MNHEY, CDR2 SVGEGT. V lost 2 bases and J 1 base, leaving 20 bases between the germline ends. The CDR3 coding sequence is TGTGCCAGCAGTTACCCCACCTCCTTGACAGAGTTGAACACCGGGGAGCTGTTTTTT. Translating it yields CASSYPTSLTELNTGELFF.